In its sample, the clone carrying this T cell receptor beta chain ranks as medium-sized. The data were obtained in a study of blood T cell repertoires in COVID-19. Study-wide background: The United States, Italy and Spain supplied acute and convalescent COVID-19 samples. The analysed material was cDNA or gDNA that came from T cells, B-cell-depleted T cells, or PBMCs.

In the original analysis: The authors estimated nucleated cell counts from reference gene primer amplification. The protocol was immunoSEQ multiplex PCR, while the TCRdb copy is restricted to in-frame clones and leaves out a portion. V and J calls and clone size come straight from that table; D and trimming were deduced from the DNA. This sample yields over 25,000 clones, of which more than 80% are seen a single time; about 9.4% belongs to the top ten. Germline V CDR1 and CDR2: SEHNR, FQNEAQ (reference sequence). The CDR3 has 16 residues. V was pared by 1 base and J by 2 bases, with 4 bases of the junction left unmatched.

Input material: peripheral blood. This clonotype originated in a man in his fifties or sixties with acute or convalescent COVID-19. The gene calls are TRBV7-9 and TRBJ2-1, with 8 bases that match TRBD1. CDR3 protein: CASSLGTGKAYNEQFF. The CDR3 DNA is TGTGCCAGCAGCTTAGGGACAGGGAAGGCCTACAATGAGCAGTTCTTC.